This TCR beta chain was captured by sequencing in a study of T cell responses to AZD1222 COVID-19 vaccine. As for the study in general: The analysis combined second doses at about 4 or about 12 weeks.

Study findings and constraints: It should be noted that donors were predominantly white British and more often female, and clonal diversity was possibly underestimated.

Trimming removed 1 base from V and 0 bases from J; junction bases left unmatched: 6. Germline V lookup: CDR1 MDHEN, CDR2 SYDVKM. This CDR3 spans 17 amino acids. In regard to this clone: Antigen: not known.

TCRdb keeps only in-frame clones here, not all; method: immunoSEQ multiplex PCR. The sample has 150,000 to 200,000 clones, 92% seen once. The sequence was obtained from an adult in good health. The gene calls are TRBV28 and TRBJ1-3; 7 nucleotides line up with TRBD1. The sequencing used peripheral blood, collected on day 0 of AZD1222 vaccination. The CDR3 nucleotides read TGTGCCAGCAGTTTATCCCCCACAGGGGCCTCTGGAAACACCATATATTTT. Its translation: CASSLSPTGASGNTIYF.